The present entry profiles one T cell receptor (beta chain) with its context. This sample stems from a study of lymphopenia after photon versus proton radiotherapy. V lost 1 base and J lost 6, with 6 bases in between. The CDR3 totals 13 residues. Looked up from germline, CDR1 is MGHRA and CDR2 is YSYEKL. Clones were read by immunoSEQ multiplex PCR, and TCRdb kept only the in-frame ones, dropping some. The data contain fewer than 9,500 clones, 81% of them singletons. The J gene is TRBJ2-2, the V gene TRBV4-1, with no clear D. The sequence came from a man aged 25 to 40 with gastric cancer. The specimen was peripheral blood, collected from a patient treated with photon-based radiotherapy. The CDR3 reads CASSQGGSGELFF. DNA for the CDR3: TGCGCCAGCAGCCAAGGGGGATCCGGGGAGCTGTTTTTT.